This paragraph reports one TCR beta chain. A clone one base away is much larger, so this may be a read error. The record originates from a study of T cells in Graves' hyperthyroidism and ophthalmopathy. Researchers took RNA transcripts and amplified the TCR beta CDR3 regions from them. HTBI primers were employed in a first-round RT-PCR of the TCR CDR3. TCRdb re-called the multiplex PCR reads with MiXCR, one entry per CDR3 protein. The table records a few hundred thousand distinct CDR3 sequences, 46% of them present only once. There are 14 residues in the CDR3. Germline V lookup: CDR1 ENHRY, CDR2 SYGVKD. The V and J ends lost 4 bases and 3 bases, in that order; junction bases with no gene match: 5.

The sequencing input was peripheral blood or thyroid tissue (not recorded which). This TCR derives from a woman between 18 and 29 years old with Graves' hyperthyroidism. This chain connects TRBV10-3 to TRBJ2-5; TRBD1 agrees at 7 bases. Written as DNA, the CDR3 is TGTGCCATCAGTGTACGACAGGGAGAAGAGACCCAGTACTTC. Amino acid sequence: CAISVRQGEETQYF.